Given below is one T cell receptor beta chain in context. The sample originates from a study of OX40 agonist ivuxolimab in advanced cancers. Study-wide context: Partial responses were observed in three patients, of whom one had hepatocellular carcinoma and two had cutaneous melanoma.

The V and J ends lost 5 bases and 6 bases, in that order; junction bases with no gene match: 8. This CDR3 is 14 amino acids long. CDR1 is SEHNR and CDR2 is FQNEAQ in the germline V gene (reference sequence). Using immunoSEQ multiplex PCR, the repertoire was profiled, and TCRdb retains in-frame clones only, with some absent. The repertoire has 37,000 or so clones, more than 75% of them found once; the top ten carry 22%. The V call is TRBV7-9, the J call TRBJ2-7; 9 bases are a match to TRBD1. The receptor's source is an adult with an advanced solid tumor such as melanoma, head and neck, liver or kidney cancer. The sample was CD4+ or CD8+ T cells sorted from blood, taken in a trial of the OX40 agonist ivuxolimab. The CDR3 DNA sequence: TGTGCCAGCAGCCCAAGGGACAGGGTAGGCGAGCAGTACTTC. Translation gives CASSPRDRVGEQYF.